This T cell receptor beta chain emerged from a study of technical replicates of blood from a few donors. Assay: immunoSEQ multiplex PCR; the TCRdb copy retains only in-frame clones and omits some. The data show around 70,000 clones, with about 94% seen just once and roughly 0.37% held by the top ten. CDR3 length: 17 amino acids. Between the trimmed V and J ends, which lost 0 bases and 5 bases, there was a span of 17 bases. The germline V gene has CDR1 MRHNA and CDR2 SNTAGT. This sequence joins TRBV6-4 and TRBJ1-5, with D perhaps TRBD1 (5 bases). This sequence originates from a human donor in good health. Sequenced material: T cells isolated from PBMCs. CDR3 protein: CASSDSPGQLSYQPQHF. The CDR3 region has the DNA TGTGCCAGCAGTGACTCTCCCGGACAACTCTCCTATCAGCCCCAGCATTTT.